These 26 T cell receptor beta chains were all obtained from the same sample, sequenced in a study of cytomegalovirus exposure and HLA in healthy donors. The primer mix had 60 Vbeta and 13 Jbeta primers. Data came from immunoSEQ multiplex PCR; TCRdb stores just in-frame clones and leaves some out. The sample holds about 170,000 clones; 82% are singletons and the top ten take roughly 1.5%. The sample consisted of PBMCs. Every receptor here comes from a male donor in good health and CMV-seronegative.

This chain connects TRBV2 to TRBJ2-4, with 7 bases fitting TRBD2. Germline V CDR1 and CDR2: SNHLY, FYNNEI. J lost 0 bases, V lost 6 bases, and 8 bases had no gene match. The CDR3 extends over 16 amino acids. The CDR3 nucleotides are TGTGCCAGCAGCGGGGGGACGGAGCTAGCCAAAAACATTCAGTACTTC. This translates into CASSGGTELAKNIQYF.

The chain joins TRBV2 to TRBJ2-5; perhaps TRBD2 as D (6 bases). Trimming shortened V by 2 bases and J by 5 bases, and 9 bases separated the two germline ends. CDR3 length equals 13 residues. Germline V gene data show CDR1 as SNHLY and CDR2 as FYNNEI. The DNA of the CDR3 is TGTGCCAGCAGTGAACTAGCGATGGAGACCCAGTACTTC. Amino acids: CASSELAMETQYF.

This chain uses TRBV5-1 with TRBJ2-5; D is possibly TRBD1 (7 bases). Germline values: CDR1 SGHRS, CDR2 YFSETQ. This CDR3 is 14 amino acids long. V lost 4 bases and J 5 bases, leaving 15 bases between the germline ends. CDR3 nucleotides: TGCGCCAGCAGCAGGAGGGGGCAGGAGGAGACCCAGTACTTC. Translation gives CASSRRGQEETQYF.

CDR3 sequence: CASSFKGVYEQYF. The DNA for the CDR3 is TGTGCCAGCAGCTTTAAAGGGGTCTACGAGCAGTACTTC. The J gene is TRBJ2-7, the V gene TRBV7-7; maybe TRBD1 (5 bases). Germline V gives CDR1 SSHAT, CDR2 FNYEAQ (reference sequence). CDR3 length: 13 residues. Trimming pared 3 bases from V and 3 bases from J, leaving 9 bases between.

This sequence joins TRBV28 and TRBJ1-5; no definite D call. Trimming took 6 bases from V and 3 from J, leaving 9 bases between them. The germline CDR1 and CDR2 sequences are MDHEN and SYDVKM. The CDR3 covers 13 residues. The CDR3 loop reads CASSPLSNQPQHF. The CDR3 nucleotides are TGTGCCAGCAGCCCTCTTTCCAATCAGCCCCAGCATTTT.

V and J are TRBV27 and TRBJ1-5, with unresolved D. Germline lookup yields CDR1 MNHEY and CDR2 SMNVEV (reference sequence). The CDR3 is 13 amino acids. The V end was cut by 8 bases, the J end by 1 base, with 9 bases between. In DNA form, the CDR3 reads TGTGCCAGCTCTGTATTCAGCAATCAGCCCCAGCATTTT. Its protein is CASSVFSNQPQHF.

In DNA form, the CDR3 reads TGTGCCAGCAGACCGCCACAGGGTATAACACCCCTCCACTTT. It codes for CASRPPQGITPLHF. The chain is built from TRBV6-5 and TRBJ1-6, with D perhaps TRBD1 (6 bases). CDR1 is MNHEY, CDR2 SVGAGI, per germline. CDR3 length equals 14 residues. The V end lost 6 bases, the J end lost 11 bases, and 17 bases lay between the germline ends.

This clone has just a few counts. The rearrangement uses TRBV21-1 and TRBJ2-5; no DNA check was done on the table's D call, TRBD2. TRBV21-1 is a documented pseudogene. The CDR3 covers 21 residues. CDR3 in amino acids: CASSKCIIMELAGDLQETQYF. The CDR3 DNA follows: TGTGCCAGCAGCAAGTGTATTATTATGGAACTAGCGGGGGACCTACAAGAGACCCAGTACTTC.

The CDR3 DNA is TGTGCCAGCAGCGGGCCTTCGCAGGGGAGTGGCTACTATGGCTACACCTTC. As protein: CASSGPSQGSGYYGYTF. The genes are TRBV28 and TRBJ1-2; perhaps TRBD1 as D (6 bases). The CDR3 contains 17 residues. The germline V and J ends were trimmed by 6 bases and 3 bases, with 23 bases remaining between them. Germline V gene lookup returns CDR1 MDHEN and CDR2 SYDVKM.

CDR3 region: CASSYFSGGAGELFF. The CDR3 DNA is TGTGCCAGCAGTTACTTTAGCGGGGGGGCCGGGGAGCTGTTTTTT. V gene TRBV6-5 combines with J gene TRBJ2-2, with 11 nucleotides matching TRBD2. The CDR3 is 15 residues long. V shed 1 base and J 6 bases; nucleotides not matched to a gene: 1. Germline assignment: CDR1 MNHEY and CDR2 SVGAGI.

This clone was detected once. This chain joins TRBV19 and TRBJ2-7, with TRBD1 identical over 9 bases. The V gene end was trimmed by 4 bases and the J gene end by 3 bases; junction bases not matched to a gene: 1. The CDR3 is 13 residues long. Germline V lookup: CDR1 LNHDA, CDR2 SQIVND (reference sequence). CDR3 region: CASSTDRGYEQYF. In DNA, the CDR3 is TGTGCCAGTAGTACGGACAGGGGCTACGAGCAGTACTTC.

This clone has more than one count but fewer than ten. The chain carries TRBV10-1 and TRBJ1-4; no firm D call. The CDR3 spans 12 residues. Germline loops: CDR1 WNHNN, CDR2 SYGVQD (reference sequence). V was trimmed by 6 bases and J by 11 bases, leaving 13 bases between them. CDR3 sequence (DNA): TGCGCCAGCAGCCCGGGTCTCGTGAAACTGTTTTTT. Translation gives CASSPGLVKLFF.

The chain uses TRBV4-3 and TRBJ1-2; D may be TRBD1 (5 bases). CDR1 and CDR2 (germline): LGHNA, YSLEER. Between the trimmed V and J ends, which lost 1 base and 8 bases, there was a span of 26 bases. The CDR3 is 18 residues long. The CDR3 nucleotides are TGCGCCAGCAGCCAAGGTCAGCAGGGTGGCCTCCTATCCTTCGGCTACACCTTC. This translates into CASSQGQQGGLLSFGYTF.

This clone came up a few times. This chain joins TRBV7-2 and TRBJ2-5, with TRBD2 matching over 9 bases. The germline V gene encodes CDR1 SGHTA and CDR2 FQGNSA. This CDR3 is built from 15 residues. The V gene end was trimmed by 5 bases and the J gene end by 5 bases; junction bases not matched to a gene: 9. The CDR3 DNA is TGTGCCAGCAGCCTTGCGGGGGGGCCAAGGGAGACCCAGTACTTC. Residues: CASSLAGGPRETQYF. Variable domain in full (rest from reference TRBV7-2 and TRBJ2-5): GAGVSQSPSNKVTEKGKDVELRCDPISGHTALYWYRQSLGQGLEFLIYFQGNSAPDKSGLPSDRFSAERTGGSVSTLTIQRTQQEDSAVYLCASSLAGGPRETQYFGPGTRLLVL.

This clone was found a few times. The gene calls are TRBV19 and TRBJ1-4; D is possibly TRBD1 (6 bases). Germline loops: CDR1 LNHDA, CDR2 SQIVND (reference sequence). The V end lost 6 bases, the J end lost 8 bases, and 13 bases lay between the germline ends. The CDR3 length is 13 residues. The CDR3 DNA is TGTGCCAGTAGGCTGGGGGCTTCCGAAAAACTGTTTTTT. This codes for CASRLGASEKLFF.

The rearrangement links TRBV2 to TRBJ1-3, with no clear D. V gave up 4 bases and J gave up 0 bases, with 13 bases separating them. CDR1 is SNHLY, CDR2 FYNNEI, per germline. The CDR3 has 16 residues. The CDR3 loop reads CASSVTRPSSGNTIYF. DNA for the CDR3: TGTGCCAGCAGTGTAACTAGGCCGAGCTCTGGAAACACCATATATTTT.

The V call is TRBV19, the J call TRBJ2-3, with a possible D match to TRBD2 (6 bases). The CDR3 loop spans 15 amino acids. Germline CDR1 reads LNHDA; CDR2 reads SQIVND (reference sequence). Trimming shortened V by 8 bases and J by 5 bases, and 20 bases separated the two germline ends. The CDR3 DNA reads TGTGCCAGTGGGGGACTGGGCGCGTTGGGAGATACGCAGTATTTT. Amino acid sequence: CASGGLGALGDTQYF.

The V call is TRBV7-3, the J call TRBJ2-5; D is perhaps TRBD2 (5 bases). The V gene lost 4 bases and the J gene lost 5 bases, with 17 bases spanning the gap. The CDR3 is made up of 15 amino acids. CDR1 and CDR2 (germline): SGHTA, FQGTGA. CDR3 bases: TGTGCCAGCAGCTACCGGGCCCTCTCGGGGGAGACCCAGTACTTC. Translated: CASSYRALSGETQYF. Filled out from reference TRBV7-3 and TRBJ2-5, the complete variable domain reads GAGVSQTPSNKVTEKGKYVELRCDPISGHTALYWYRQSLGQGPEFLIYFQGTGAADDSGLPNDRFFAVRPEGSVSTLKIQRTERGDSAVYLCASSYRALSGETQYFGPGTRLLVL.

J is TRBJ2-5 and V is TRBV4-1, with TRBD2 matching over 9 bases. Germline V CDR1 and CDR2: MGHRA, YSYEKL. The length of the CDR3 is 18 residues. With 0 bases clipped from V and 3 bases from J, the junction kept 11 bases outside the gene matches. The CDR3 DNA reads as TGCGCCAGCAGCCAAGACCCCGGTTCGAAGCGGGGGGAAGAGACCCAGTACTTC. This sequence encodes CASSQDPGSKRGEETQYF.

The chain carries TRBV6-4 and TRBJ2-1; 12 bases line up with TRBD2. Germline trimming cut 6 bases from V and 9 bases from J; bases unmatched to any gene: 6. The CDR3 is 14 residues long. From germline, CDR1 is MRHNA and CDR2 SNTAGT. In nucleotides, the CDR3 is TGTGCCAGCAGAAAGACTAGCGGGAGTGGTGAGCAGTTCTTC. This codes for CASRKTSGSGEQFF.

The J gene is TRBJ1-2, the V gene TRBV12-5, with D perhaps TRBD1 (6 bases). In germline, CDR1 is LGHNT, CDR2 FRNRAP. This CDR3 contains 15 residues. Trimming shortened V by 1 base and J by 8 bases, and 17 bases separated the two germline ends. In DNA form, the CDR3 reads TGTGCTAGTGGTTTGGGCGTACAGGGCCGGAGGGGCTACACCTTC. Its protein product is CASGLGVQGRRGYTF.

This clone was detected a few times. As DNA, the CDR3 is TGTGCCAGCAGTCTCGGAGTTTTTGAAAAACTGTTTTTT. Protein product: CASSLGVFEKLFF. This chain joins TRBV27 and TRBJ1-4, with D uncertain. Germline V gives CDR1 MNHEY, CDR2 SMNVEV (reference sequence). Trimming cost V 5 bases and J 7 bases, with 11 bases left between them. The CDR3 covers 13 residues.

The chain couples TRBV27 to TRBJ2-5, with 8 bases lining up with TRBD2. The DNA end favors TRBJ2-7, so the J call may be wrong. Germline V lookup: CDR1 MNHEY, CDR2 SMNVEV (reference sequence). There are 16 residues in the CDR3. The CDR3 reads CASSNLGGGPTYEQYF. The CDR3 nucleotides are TGTGCCAGCTCCAACCTCGGGGGGGGCCCAACCTACGAGCAGTACTTC.

With respect to this clone: Mismatch with germline at one junction end may stem from a read error. The chain joins TRBV7-9 to TRBJ1-4; 9 positions match TRBD1. Per the germline V gene, CDR1 is SEHNR and CDR2 is FQNEAQ (reference sequence). The CDR3 spans 15 residues. This CDR3 is CSSSPPDRGHEKLFF. In DNA, the CDR3 is TGTTCCAGCAGCCCCCCGGACAGGGGTCATGAAAAACTGTTTTTT.

J is TRBJ1-1 and V is TRBV10-3, with 9 positions matching TRBD1. The CDR3 is 14 amino acids. The germline CDR1 and CDR2 sequences are ENHRY and SYGVKD. V lost 7 bases and J lost 6; bases outside the gene matches: 9. Written as DNA, the CDR3 is TGTGCCATCACTGCGACAGGGGGAGGTGCTGAAGCTTTCTTT. Translated: CAITATGGGAEAFF.

This clone was recorded once. The CDR3 loop is CASSSAPLIGQGSNYGYTF. The CDR3 DNA reads TGCGCCAGCAGCTCGGCACCCCTCATAGGACAGGGATCTAACTATGGCTACACCTTC. This chain uses TRBV5-1 with TRBJ1-2; 8 nucleotides line up with TRBD1. Germline V gives CDR1 SGHRS, CDR2 YFSETQ. This CDR3 is 19 amino acids long. V lost 3 bases to trimming and J lost 0 bases; unmatched junction nucleotides: 16.